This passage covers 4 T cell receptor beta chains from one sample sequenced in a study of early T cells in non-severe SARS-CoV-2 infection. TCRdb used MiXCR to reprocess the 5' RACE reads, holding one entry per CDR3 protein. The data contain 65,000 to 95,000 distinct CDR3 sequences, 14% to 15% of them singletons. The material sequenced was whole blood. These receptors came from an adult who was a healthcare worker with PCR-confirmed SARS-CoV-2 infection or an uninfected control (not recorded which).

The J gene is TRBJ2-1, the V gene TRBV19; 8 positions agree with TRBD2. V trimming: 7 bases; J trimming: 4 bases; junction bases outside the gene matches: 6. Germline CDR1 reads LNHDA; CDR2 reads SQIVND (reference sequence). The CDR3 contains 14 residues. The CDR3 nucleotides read TGTGCCAGTAAGCCGGGACTAGATTACAATGAGCAGTTCTTC. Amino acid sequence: CASKPGLDYNEQFF. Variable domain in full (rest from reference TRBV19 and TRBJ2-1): DGGITQSPKYLFRKEGQNVTLSCEQNLNHDAMYWYRQDPGQGLRLIYYSQIVNDFQKGDIAEGYSVSREKKESFPLTVTSAQKNPTAFYLCASKPGLDYNEQFFGPGTRLTVL.

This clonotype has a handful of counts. The CDR3 region has the DNA TGCAGCGTCGGGGGGCCGAACTCAGATACGCAGTATTTT. This translates into CSVGGPNSDTQYF. This chain joins TRBV29-1 and TRBJ2-3; possibly TRBD2 for D (7 bases). CDR3 length: 13 amino acids. Germline V gene data show CDR1 as SQVTM and CDR2 as ANQGSEA. The V gene lost 6 bases and the J gene lost 4 bases, with 14 bases spanning the gap.

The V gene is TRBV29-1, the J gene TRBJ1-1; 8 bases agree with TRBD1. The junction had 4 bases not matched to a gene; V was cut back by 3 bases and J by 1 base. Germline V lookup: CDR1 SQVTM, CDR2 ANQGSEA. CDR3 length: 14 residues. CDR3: CSVDAGGWNTEAFF. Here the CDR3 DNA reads TGCAGCGTTGACGCAGGGGGCTGGAACACTGAAGCTTTCTTT.

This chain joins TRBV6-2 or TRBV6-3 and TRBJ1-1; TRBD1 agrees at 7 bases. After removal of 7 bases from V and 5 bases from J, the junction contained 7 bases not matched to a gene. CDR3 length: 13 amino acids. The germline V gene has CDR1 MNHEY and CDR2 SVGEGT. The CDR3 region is CASNLQGPTEAFF. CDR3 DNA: TGTGCCAGCAATCTACAGGGGCCGACTGAAGCTTTCTTT.